The clone carrying this T cell receptor (beta chain) was recorded a few times. CDR3 length: 14 residues. Germline trimming cut 0 bases from V and 5 bases from J; bases unmatched to any gene: 4. Germline CDR1 reads DFQATT; CDR2 reads SNEGSKA (reference sequence). In making TCR cDNA, 5'RACE template switching added a universal primer site and UMIs to it. Via MiXCR, TCRdb re-called the 5' RACE reads, giving one row per CDR3 protein. Of just under 600,000 distinct CDR3 sequences in the sample, approximately 12% were seen once. This entry comes from a study of T cells after yellow fever vaccination. The chain joins TRBV20-1 to TRBJ1-1, with TRBD1 matching 9 bases. This clonotype originated in a man aged 30-40 years who received the YFV17D yellow fever vaccine. The material was PBMCs, obtained on the day of the yellow fever booster vaccination. CDR3 amino acids: CSARETTGGTEAFF. The CDR3 coding sequence is TGCAGTGCTAGAGAAACGACAGGGGGTACTGAAGCTTTCTTT.